The clone carrying this TCR beta chain has just one count. The entry originates in a study of blood T cell repertoires in COVID-19. Study as a whole: COVID-19 samples collected from the United States, Italy and Spain covered acute and convalescent phases. PBMCs, B-cell-depleted T cells, or T cells provided the cDNA or gDNA that made up the material.

Per the original methods: Reference gene primer amplification in the assay estimated nucleated cell counts. The method was immunoSEQ multiplex PCR; TCRdb's version includes in-frame clones alone and lacks a portion of them. That table gives V, J and clone size, and the DNA gave D and trimming. Among about 32,000 clones listed, around 86% were seen once. This CDR3 is built from 15 residues. The germline gives CDR1 SNHLY, CDR2 FYNNEI. The ends lost 5 bases at V and 2 bases at J; junction bases unmatched: 8. This sequence was found in a woman aged 80 or older with active or convalescent COVID-19. V gene TRBV2 combines with J gene TRBJ1-2; 7 bases align to TRBD1. Sample: peripheral blood. The CDR3 nucleotides are TGTGCCAGCAGTAAAGACAGGGCGGAAAACTATGGCTACACCTTC. Encoded protein: CASSKDRAENYGYTF.